This is a list of T cell receptor beta chains from one sample in a study of shared clonotypes between healthy human individuals. Here immunoSEQ multiplex PCR was the method, and the copy in TCRdb shows in-frame clones only, minus some. The table includes about 480,000 clones, approximately 85% detected once. The sequenced sample was PBMCs. The receptors shown here come from a woman aged 40-49 years in good health. Some clones in this sample may be carry-over from other donors' samples. Each CDR3 is given with its conserved first and last residue. A D gene is named only where the DNA matches it firmly. The listing skips clone size in some rows; elsewhere it reads once, few, many or a size class.

j_gene	d_gene	abundance	v_gene	len	CDR3aa	CDR3nt
TRBJ1-3	TRBD1	NA	TRBV5-6	17	CASSSGTGGFSGNTIYF	TGTGCCAGCAGCTCGGGAACAGGGGGCTTTAGTGGAAACACCATATATTTT
TRBJ1-1	NA	few	TRBV10-3	15	CAISEKFEGGTEAFF	TGTGCCATCAGTGAGAAATTCGAGGGGGGCACTGAAGCTTTCTTT
TRBJ2-5	NA	NA	TRBV11-2	11	CASSSYVTQYF	TGTGCCAGCAGCTCCTACGTGACCCAGTACTTC
TRBJ1-1	NA	NA	TRBV29-1	16	CSVVTLSSPSDREAFF	TGCAGCGTTGTCACCCTCTCTTCGCCGTCAGACAGAGAAGCTTTCTTT
TRBJ1-2	TRBD1	NA	TRBV9	15	CASSVAEGTAYGYTF	TGTGCCAGCAGCGTAGCGGAGGGGACAGCCTATGGCTACACCTTC
TRBJ2-7	TRBD1	NA	TRBV5-1	15	CASSLEPGTAYEQYF	TGCGCCAGCAGCTTGGAACCCGGGACAGCCTACGAGCAGTACTTC
TRBJ2-1	TRBD1	few	TRBV4-1	15	CASSQQGQGYNEQFF	TGCGCCAGCAGCCAACAGGGACAGGGGTACAATGAGCAGTTCTTC
TRBJ2-7	TRBD1	NA	TRBV27	15	CASSLLTGPIYEQYF	TGTGCCAGCAGTTTATTGACAGGGCCGATCTACGAGCAGTACTTC
TRBJ1-3	NA	few	TRBV7-9	18	CASSLVFDWGRAGNTIYF	TGTGCCAGCAGCTTAGTATTCGACTGGGGGCGAGCTGGAAACACCATATATTTT
TRBJ1-2	TRBD1	NA	TRBV18	17	CASSHNPGQALNYGYTF	TGTGCCAGCTCCCACAATCCGGGACAGGCCCTTAACTATGGCTACACCTTC
TRBJ2-6	TRBD2	NA	TRBV5-1	18	CASSLRLAGLSGANVLTF	TGCGCCAGCAGCTTGAGACTAGCGGGCCTCTCTGGGGCCAACGTCCTGACTTTC
TRBJ2-3	TRBD2	NA	TRBV7-9	18	CASSLETSGRYDTDTQYF	TGTGCCAGCAGCTTAGAGACTAGCGGGAGATACGACACAGATACGCAGTATTTT
TRBJ1-2	NA	NA	TRBV6-1	13	CASKGDGAYGYTF	TGTGCCAGCAAGGGAGATGGGGCCTATGGCTACACCTTC
TRBJ2-7	NA	NA	TRBV10-3	12	CAISGPTYEQYF	TGTGCCATCAGTGGACCAACCTACGAGCAGTACTTC
TRBJ2-2	NA	NA	TRBV10-3	13	CAINPRETGELFF	TGTGCCATCAATCCCAGGGAAACCGGGGAGCTGTTTTTT
TRBJ2-5	NA	NA	TRBV10-3	13	CAISRALAETQYF	TGTGCCATCAGCAGGGCGTTGGCAGAGACCCAGTACTTC
TRBJ2-7	TRBD2	many	TRBV4-3	15	CASSQDRAGEGEQYF	TGCGCCAGCAGCCAAGATCGGGCGGGAGAAGGCGAGCAGTACTTC
TRBJ2-3	NA	NA	TRBV30	12	CAWSFLTDTQYF	TGTGCCTGGAGTTTTCTGACAGATACGCAGTATTTT
TRBJ2-3	NA	NA	TRBV6-6	14	CASSYGLLADTQYF	TGTGCCAGCAGTTATGGTCTACTAGCAGATACGCAGTATTTT
TRBJ2-1	TRBD2	NA	TRBV6-5	15	CASKKLAGGRTEQFF	TGTGCCAGCAAAAAACTAGCGGGAGGGCGGACTGAGCAGTTCTTC
TRBJ2-2	NA	NA	TRBV28	13	CASSLGAPGELFF	TGTGCCAGCAGTTTAGGGGCCCCCGGGGAGCTGTTTTTT
TRBJ2-2	TRBD1	few	TRBV7-3	16	CASSLGQGLNTGELFF	TGTGCCAGCAGCTTAGGACAGGGCCTGAACACCGGGGAGCTGTTTTTT
TRBJ1-2	NA	NA	TRBV5-6	12	CASSLSGSGYTF	TGTGCCAGCAGCTTGAGTGGTAGTGGCTACACCTTC
TRBJ2-3	TRBD2	once	TRBV11-2	16	CASRPTSGPRVATQYF	TGTGCCAGCAGACCTACTAGCGGCCCCAGGGTTGCTACGCAGTATTTT
TRBJ1-2	NA	NA	TRBV27	13	CASSLSLGDGYTF	TGTGCCAGCAGTTTAAGTTTGGGAGATGGCTACACCTTC
TRBJ2-1	TRBD2	NA	TRBV28	19	CASSFKAKGLAGGPDEQFF	TGTGCCAGCAGTTTCAAAGCTAAGGGACTAGCGGGAGGGCCGGATGAGCAGTTCTTC
TRBJ2-1	NA	NA	TRBV7-3	13	CASSLGSIGEQFF	TGTGCCAGCAGCTTAGGGAGCATAGGTGAGCAGTTCTTC
TRBJ2-7	NA	NA	TRBV4-2	13	CASSQGRKSEQYF	TGTGCCAGCAGCCAGGGTAGGAAGTCCGAGCAGTACTTC
TRBJ2-7	NA	once	TRBV2	12	CASSEQGYEQYF	TGTGCCAGCAGTGAACAGGGATACGAGCAGTACTTC
TRBJ1-4	NA	NA	TRBV6-1	18	CASSDQGRRSATNEKLFF	TGTGCCAGCAGTGATCAGGGGAGACGATCCGCAACTAATGAAAAACTGTTTTTT
TRBJ2-7	NA	many	TRBV7-9	15	CASSLAGTSSYEQYF	TGTGCCAGCAGCTTAGCAGGGACGAGCTCCTACGAGCAGTACTTC
TRBJ2-7	NA	NA	TRBV28	12	CASSPDSYEQYF	TGTGCCAGCAGTCCCGATTCCTACGAGCAGTACTTC
TRBJ2-2	NA	NA	TRBV19	15	CASSIGPLNTGELFF	TGTGCCAGTAGTATAGGGCCACTGAACACCGGGGAGCTGTTTTTT
TRBJ2-2	TRBD2	NA	TRBV28	15	CASSLAQGGTGELFF	TGTGCCAGCAGCTTAGCGCAGGGAGGGACCGGGGAGCTGTTTTTT
TRBJ1-1	NA	few	TRBV15	13	CATSRDNGAEAFF	TGTGCCACCAGCAGAGATAACGGGGCTGAAGCTTTCTTT
TRBJ1-4	TRBD1	NA	TRBV28	16	CASSLLQGPTNEKLFF	TGTGCCAGCAGTTTACTACAGGGGCCAACTAATGAAAAACTGTTTTTT
TRBJ1-1	NA	NA	TRBV21-1	17	CASSKVIAPRLNTEAFF	TGTGCCAGCAGCAAAGTGATAGCCCCCCGGCTGAACACTGAAGCTTTCTTT
TRBJ2-5	NA	NA	TRBV9	15	CASSVDRGHRETQYF	TGTGCCAGCAGCGTAGACCGGGGCCATCGGGAGACCCAGTACTTC
TRBJ1-5	NA	NA	TRBV5-1	13	CASSLSLDQPQHF	TGCGCCAGCAGCTTGTCGTTGGATCAGCCCCAGCATTTT
TRBJ2-5	NA	once	TRBV5-4	15	CASSTLVGEGETQYF	TGTGCCAGCAGCACTCTCGTGGGAGAGGGGGAGACCCAGTACTTC
TRBJ2-1	NA	NA	TRBV6-4	15	CASSGAGTPYNEQFF	TGTGCCAGCAGTGGAGCCGGGACTCCCTACAATGAGCAGTTCTTC
TRBJ2-2	NA	NA	TRBV15	15	CATSRETWNTGELFF	TGTGCCACCAGCAGAGAGACGTGGAACACCGGGGAGCTGTTTTTT
TRBJ1-1	NA	few	TRBV19	15	CASSLGGEGISEAFF	TGTGCCAGTAGTTTAGGAGGAGAGGGAATTTCTGAAGCTTTCTTT
TRBJ2-3	NA	NA	TRBV30	20	CAWSVMSGTWLAGRQDTQYF	TGTGCCTGGAGTGTAATGTCCGGCACCTGGTTGGCGGGCCGGCAAGATACGCAGTATTTT
TRBJ2-2	NA	NA	TRBV5-1	15	CASSFDRVDTGELFF	TGCGCCAGCAGCTTTGATCGGGTAGACACCGGGGAGCTGTTTTTT
TRBJ2-1	NA	NA	TRBV28	15	CASAPGGTAYNEQFF	TGTGCCAGCGCCCCAGGGGGGACAGCCTACAATGAGCAGTTCTTC
TRBJ2-1	TRBD2	once	TRBV6-6	14	CASSAGVSYNEQFF	TGTGCCAGCAGCGCGGGAGTCTCCTACAATGAGCAGTTCTTC
TRBJ2-7	NA	many	TRBV10-3	16	CAISDLTSLRPHEQYF	TGTGCCATCAGTGATCTCACTAGCCTACGCCCTCACGAGCAGTACTTC
TRBJ2-1	NA	NA	TRBV7-2	16	CASSSRGRGFRNEQFF	TGTGCCAGCAGCTCGCGAGGCAGGGGTTTTAGGAATGAGCAGTTCTTC
TRBJ2-5	TRBD2	NA	TRBV9	18	CASSPGAAGGGIGETQYF	TGTGCCAGCAGCCCCGGGGCAGCGGGAGGGGGGATTGGAGAGACCCAGTACTTC
TRBJ1-3	NA	NA	TRBV28	15	CASSRDHLGGNTIYF	TGTGCCAGCAGTCGAGATCACCTAGGGGGAAACACCATATATTTT
TRBJ2-7	NA	NA	TRBV30	14	CAWNPGTGVYEQYF	TGTGCCTGGAACCCCGGGACGGGAGTCTACGAGCAGTACTTC